The rows below give T cell receptor beta chains drawn from one sample of a study of T-cell reconstitution after alpha-beta-depleted transplantation in children. Each CDR3 protein is one row after TCRdb ran MiXCR on the PCR reads. The sample records about 980,000 distinct CDR3 sequences, around 30% being singletons. This specimen was PBMCs, mostly from graft donor cells, taken 360 days after TCRalphabeta/CD19-depleted stem cell transplant. The receptors here all came from a boy under three years old who had a stem cell transplant for SCID, so the T cells may come from the graft donor. Each CDR3 is given with its conserved first and last residue. Fields, in order: clone size, V gene, J gene, D gene, CDR3 length, CDR3 protein, CDR3 DNA. The D gene is left open where the match is weak. Rows may omit the clone size; those that give it use once, few, many or a size class.

>few|TRBV20-1|TRBJ2-1|TRBD1|11
CSPDRGNEQFF
TGCAGTCCGGACAGGGGGAATGAGCAGTTCTTC
>NA|TRBV6-5|TRBJ1-4|NA|12
CASSQNNEKLFF
TGTGCCAGCAGTCAGAATAATGAAAAACTGTTTTTT
>few|TRBV20-1|TRBJ2-1|NA|13
CSVIADEGNEQFF
TGCAGTGTGATCGCGGACGAGGGGAATGAGCAGTTCTTC
>few|TRBV7-2|TRBJ2-7|TRBD2|16
CASSLVPSGISYEQYF
TGTGCCAGCAGCTTAGTCCCTAGCGGGATCTCCTACGAGCAGTACTTC
>few|TRBV20-1|TRBJ1-1|NA|16
CSARSAGERMNTEAFF
TGCAGTGCTAGGTCCGCAGGGGAGCGGATGAACACTGAAGCTTTCTTT
>NA|TRBV12-3/TRBV12-4|TRBJ2-2|NA|13
CASRDTSGGELFF
TGTGCCAGCAGGGATACCTCGGGCGGGGAGCTGTTTTTT
>NA|TRBV5-1|TRBJ2-3|NA|15
CASRGTPLGADTQYF
TGCGCCAGCAGAGGGACCCCCTTGGGGGCAGATACGCAGTATTTT
>NA|TRBV6-5|TRBJ2-1|TRBD1|16
CASSYSQDRAADEQFF
TGTGCCAGCAGTTACTCGCAGGACAGGGCCGCGGATGAGCAGTTCTTC
>NA|TRBV6-2/TRBV6-3|TRBJ1-2|TRBD1|15
CASSAPGQGARGYTF
TGTGCCAGCAGTGCTCCGGGACAGGGGGCGCGGGGCTACACCTTC
>once|TRBV9|TRBJ2-3|TRBD2|17
CASSVEGGGLWTDTQYF
TGTGCCAGCAGCGTAGAAGGCGGGGGGCTATGGACAGATACGCAGTATTTT
>NA|TRBV20-1|TRBJ1-5|TRBD1|16
CSATGQGGGSNQPQHF
TGCAGTGCGACCGGACAGGGGGGAGGGAGCAATCAGCCCCAGCATTTT
>NA|TRBV6-2/TRBV6-3|TRBJ2-5|TRBD2|16
CASSTSRAGRVETQYF
TGTGCCAGCAGTACCTCCCGAGCGGGGAGGGTAGAGACCCAGTACTTC
>few|TRBV12-3/TRBV12-4|TRBJ1-3|TRBD1|10
CASSGRDSYF
TGTGCCAGCAGTGGCCGGGACAGTTATTTT
>NA|TRBV7-9|TRBJ1-1|NA|15
CASSPPDIMNTEAFF
TGTGCCAGCAGTCCACCGGACATAATGAACACTGAAGCTTTCTTT
>NA|TRBV15|TRBJ2-2|NA|17
CATSRDLASRDTGELFF
TGTGCCACCAGCAGAGATTTGGCGAGTAGGGACACCGGGGAGCTGTTTTTT
>few|TRBV5-1|TRBJ2-7|NA|14
CASSLTKGVYEQYF
TGCGCCAGCAGCTTGACCAAGGGGGTTTACGAGCAGTACTTC
>NA|TRBV5-6|TRBJ2-1|TRBD1|11
CASSTGQAQFF
TGTGCCAGCAGCACTGGACAGGCGCAGTTCTTC
>few|TRBV15|TRBJ2-2|TRBD1|15
CATRTDRGRSGELFF
TGTGCCACGCGAACGGACAGGGGGCGATCCGGGGAGCTGTTTTTT
>few|TRBV5-5|TRBJ2-1|TRBD1|17
CASRTTPGQGSYNEQFF
TGTGCCAGCAGGACGACTCCGGGACAGGGCTCCTACAATGAGCAGTTCTTC
>few|TRBV7-8|TRBJ2-1|NA|13
CASSLVLDDEQFF
TGTGCCAGCAGCTTAGTCCTAGATGATGAGCAGTTCTTC
>NA|TRBV5-5|TRBJ2-1|TRBD2|16
CASSLASSGEGYEQFF
TGTGCCAGCAGCTTGGCCAGTAGCGGGGAAGGCTATGAGCAGTTCTTC
>few|TRBV20-1|TRBJ1-6|NA|12
CSAGDRNSPLHF
TGCAGTGCAGGGGACCGCAATTCACCCCTCCACTTT
>NA|TRBV28|TRBJ2-7|NA|14
CASSFGPLEDEQYF
TGTGCCAGCAGTTTCGGCCCATTGGAGGACGAGCAGTACTTC
>NA|TRBV18|TRBJ2-5|NA|14
CASSPLAGVGTQYF
TGTGCCAGCTCACCACTTGCGGGTGTTGGGACCCAGTACTTC
>NA|TRBV4-1|TRBJ2-3|TRBD2|17
CASSQWGLAGYTDTQYF
TGCGCCAGCAGCCAGTGGGGACTAGCGGGGTACACAGATACGCAGTATTTT
>NA|TRBV27|TRBJ2-5|TRBD1|12
CASSRGQGGQYF
TGTGCCAGCAGTCGCGGACAGGGTGGCCAGTACTTC
>NA|TRBV15|TRBJ2-5|NA|14
CATSIQERVKTQYF
TGTGCCACCAGCATACAGGAACGGGTTAAGACCCAGTACTTC
>NA|TRBV2|TRBJ2-7|NA|10
CASSPGQQYF
TGTGCCAGCAGCCCGGGACAGCAGTACTTC
>once|TRBV15|TRBJ1-1|NA|13
CATSRQGSEVAFF
TGTGCCACCAGCAGGCAGGGGAGTGAGGTAGCTTTCTTT
>few|TRBV20-1|TRBJ1-6|TRBD1|12
CSAVQGRSPLHF
TGCAGTGCTGTACAGGGGCGCTCACCCCTCCACTTT
>NA|TRBV15|TRBJ1-1|NA|15
CATSRVWGPNTEAFF
TGTGCCACCAGCAGAGTGTGGGGCCCGAACACTGAAGCTTTCTTT